This record looks at one T cell receptor (beta chain) sequence and its context. Its antigen is undetermined. The data originate from a study of cytomegalovirus exposure and HLA in healthy donors. Turning to the study itself: Earlier, 100 million to 120 million unique TCR beta sequences were recovered from roughly 200 million T cells by an analysis. Whole-study findings and limits: The study listed under 200 cytomegalovirus-associated TCR beta chains. In a later analysis, at a false discovery rate of 0.05, 15,000 to 20,000 TCR beta sequences matched HLA alleles.

The CDR3 is 9 amino acids. Trimming removed 5 bases from V and 4 bases from J, with 2 bases in between. Germline V gives CDR1 DFQATT, CDR2 SNEGSKA (reference sequence). PCR used 60 Vbeta primers and 13 Jbeta primers. Profiling relied on immunoSEQ multiplex PCR, and the TCRdb table lists in-frame clones only, not all of them. This table holds about 190,000 clones, 65% to 80% found once. This sequence originates from a man in his thirties or forties in good health and CMV-seropositive. Sequenced: PBMCs. This rearrangement joins TRBV20-1 to TRBJ1-2; D is ambiguous. CDR3: CSALYGYTF. In nucleotides, the CDR3 is TGCAGTGCTCTCTATGGCTACACCTTC.